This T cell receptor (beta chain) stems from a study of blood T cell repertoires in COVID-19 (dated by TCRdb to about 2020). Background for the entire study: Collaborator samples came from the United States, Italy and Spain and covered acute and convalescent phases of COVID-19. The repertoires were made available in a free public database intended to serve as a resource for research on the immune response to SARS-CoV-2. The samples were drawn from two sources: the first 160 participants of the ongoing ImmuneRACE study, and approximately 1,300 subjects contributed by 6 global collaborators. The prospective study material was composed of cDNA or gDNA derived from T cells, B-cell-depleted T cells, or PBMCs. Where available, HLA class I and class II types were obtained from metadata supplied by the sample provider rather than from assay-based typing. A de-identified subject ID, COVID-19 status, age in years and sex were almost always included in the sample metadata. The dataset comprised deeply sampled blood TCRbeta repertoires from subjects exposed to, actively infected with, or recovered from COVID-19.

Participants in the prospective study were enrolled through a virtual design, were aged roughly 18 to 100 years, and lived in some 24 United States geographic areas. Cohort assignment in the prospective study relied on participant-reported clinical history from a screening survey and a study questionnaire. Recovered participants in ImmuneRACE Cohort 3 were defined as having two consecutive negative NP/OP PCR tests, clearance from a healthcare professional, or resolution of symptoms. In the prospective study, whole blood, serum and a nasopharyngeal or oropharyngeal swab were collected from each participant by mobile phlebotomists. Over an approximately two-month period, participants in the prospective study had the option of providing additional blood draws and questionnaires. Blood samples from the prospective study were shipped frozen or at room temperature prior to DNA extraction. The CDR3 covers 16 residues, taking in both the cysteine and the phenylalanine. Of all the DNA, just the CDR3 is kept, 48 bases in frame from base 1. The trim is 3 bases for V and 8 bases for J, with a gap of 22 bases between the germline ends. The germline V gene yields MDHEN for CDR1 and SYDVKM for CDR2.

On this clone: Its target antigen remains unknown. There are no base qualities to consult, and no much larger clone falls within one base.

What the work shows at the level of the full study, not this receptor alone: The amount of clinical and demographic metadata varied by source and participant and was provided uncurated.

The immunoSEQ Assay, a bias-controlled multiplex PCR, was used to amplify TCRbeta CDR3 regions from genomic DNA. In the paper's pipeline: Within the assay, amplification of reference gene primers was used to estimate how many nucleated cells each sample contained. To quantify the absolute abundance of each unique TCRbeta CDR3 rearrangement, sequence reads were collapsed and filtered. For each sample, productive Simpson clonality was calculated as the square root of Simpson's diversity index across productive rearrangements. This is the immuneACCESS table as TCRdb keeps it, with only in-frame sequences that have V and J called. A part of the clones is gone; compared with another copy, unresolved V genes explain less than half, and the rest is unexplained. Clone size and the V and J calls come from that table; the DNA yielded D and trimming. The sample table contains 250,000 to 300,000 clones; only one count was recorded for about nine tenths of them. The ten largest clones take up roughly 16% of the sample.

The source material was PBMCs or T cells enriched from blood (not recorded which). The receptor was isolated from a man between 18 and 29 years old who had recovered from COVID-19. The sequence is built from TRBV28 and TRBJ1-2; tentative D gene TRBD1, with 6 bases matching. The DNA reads TGTGCCAGCAGTTTTTACGGGACAACCTCTAATGGCGGCTACACCTTC. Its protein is CASSFYGTTSNGGYTF.